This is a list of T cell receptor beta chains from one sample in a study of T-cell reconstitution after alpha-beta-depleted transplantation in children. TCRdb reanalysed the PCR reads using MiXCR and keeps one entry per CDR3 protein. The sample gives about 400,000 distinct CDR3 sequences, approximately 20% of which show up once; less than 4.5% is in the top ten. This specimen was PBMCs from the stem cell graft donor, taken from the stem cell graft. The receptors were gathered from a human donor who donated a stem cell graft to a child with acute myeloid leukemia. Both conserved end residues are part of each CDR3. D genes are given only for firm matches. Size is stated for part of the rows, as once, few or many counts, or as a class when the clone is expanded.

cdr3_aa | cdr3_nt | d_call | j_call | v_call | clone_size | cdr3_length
CASSTPGTADDEQFF | TGTGCCAGCAGTACCCCAGGGACTGCAGACGATGAGCAGTTCTTC | - | TRBJ2-1 | TRBV25-1 | many | 15
CASHKAGGSYNEQFF | TGTGCCAGCCATAAAGCGGGAGGGTCCTACAATGAGCAGTTCTTC | TRBD2 | TRBJ2-1 | TRBV27 | - | 15
CASSLAARAEQFF | TGTGCCAGCAGTCTCGCGGCTAGGGCTGAGCAGTTCTTC | - | TRBJ2-1 | TRBV12-3/TRBV12-4 | many | 13
CSAREEGTAYNEQFF | TGCAGTGCTAGAGAGGAGGGGACAGCCTACAATGAGCAGTTCTTC | - | TRBJ2-1 | TRBV20-1 | - | 15
CASSLLDYNEQFF | TGCGCCAGCAGCTTGCTAGACTACAATGAGCAGTTCTTC | - | TRBJ2-1 | TRBV5-1 | few | 13
CASSLSGTLLSEQFF | TGCGCCAGCTCCCTTAGCGGGACCCTCCTCTCTGAGCAGTTCTTC | TRBD2 | TRBJ2-1 | TRBV5-1 | - | 15
CASSPGREAGNTIYF | TGTGCCAGCAGCCCTGGCCGGGAGGCTGGAAACACCATATATTTT | - | TRBJ1-3 | TRBV11-3 | - | 15
CASGLLPNKGTILTRSYEEYF | TGTGCCAGCGGTCTCCTTCCGAACAAAGGGACAATCCTTACGCGGTCCTACGAGGAGTACTTC | - | TRBJ2-7 | TRBV6-2/TRBV6-3 | - | 21
CASSRSGGDYEQYF | TGTGCCAGCAGTCGTAGCGGGGGAGACTACGAGCAGTACTTC | TRBD2 | TRBJ2-7 | TRBV12-3/TRBV12-4 | many | 14
CSARDHTTPGDEQFF | TGCAGTGCTAGAGATCACACGACTCCAGGGGATGAGCAGTTCTTC | - | TRBJ2-1 | TRBV20-1 | many | 15